This T cell receptor delta chain appears in the sequencing data of a study of Vδ1+ human thymocytes. The junction had 15 bases not matched to a gene; V was cut back by 0 bases and J by 3 bases. This CDR3 is built from 20 residues. Germline V gene sequence: CDR1 TSWWSYY, CDR2 QGS. This clone was observed a few times. The antigen is unknown. Overall study findings and caveats: Highly polyclonal TRG and TRD repertoires with Gaussian CDR3 length distributions appeared in thymus. Thymic delta-chain repertoires held roughly 18% Vdelta2 sequences and few Vdelta3, despite high sort purity. The authors advised highly purified populations and single-cell validation. TRG sequences recurred across donors, whereas TRD sequences stayed essentially private.

Thymocytes were sorted as CD3+ TCRVdelta1+ TCRVdelta2- after alphabeta T cell depletion. RNA was extracted from the cells and then reverse transcribed. Pooled V-gene forward primers with one constant-region reverse primer generated the CDR3 amplicons by multiplex PCR. TCRdb reanalysed the multiplex PCR reads via CATT. Among more than 50,000 delta-chain clones listed, about 15% were seen once. The chain recombines TRDV1 with TRDJ1; 11 bases agree with TRDD3. The source material was Vdelta1+ gamma-delta thymocytes from the thymus. Specified subset: FACS-sorted CD3+ TCRalphabeta- TCRVdelta1+ TCRVdelta2- thymocytes. This sequence was found in a boy in the first two years of life who had congenital heart surgery. CDR3 residues: CALGELSWRWGIREADKLIF. For the CDR3, the DNA is TGTGCTCTTGGGGAACTAAGTTGGCGGTGGGGGATACGCGAGGCCGATAAACTCATCTTT.